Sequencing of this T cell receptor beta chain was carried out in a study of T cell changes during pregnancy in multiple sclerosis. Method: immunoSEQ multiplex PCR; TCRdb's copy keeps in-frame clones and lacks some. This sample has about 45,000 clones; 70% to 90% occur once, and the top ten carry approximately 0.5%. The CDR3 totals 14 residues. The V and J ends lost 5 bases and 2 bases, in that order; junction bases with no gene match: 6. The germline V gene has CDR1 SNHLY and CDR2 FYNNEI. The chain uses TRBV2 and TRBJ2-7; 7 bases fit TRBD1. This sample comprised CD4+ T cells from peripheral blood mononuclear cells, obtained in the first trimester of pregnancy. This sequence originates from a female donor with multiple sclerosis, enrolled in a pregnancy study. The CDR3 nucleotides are TGTGCCAGCAGTTCACAGGGGAATGCCTACGAGCAGTACTTC. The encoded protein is CASSSQGNAYEQYF.